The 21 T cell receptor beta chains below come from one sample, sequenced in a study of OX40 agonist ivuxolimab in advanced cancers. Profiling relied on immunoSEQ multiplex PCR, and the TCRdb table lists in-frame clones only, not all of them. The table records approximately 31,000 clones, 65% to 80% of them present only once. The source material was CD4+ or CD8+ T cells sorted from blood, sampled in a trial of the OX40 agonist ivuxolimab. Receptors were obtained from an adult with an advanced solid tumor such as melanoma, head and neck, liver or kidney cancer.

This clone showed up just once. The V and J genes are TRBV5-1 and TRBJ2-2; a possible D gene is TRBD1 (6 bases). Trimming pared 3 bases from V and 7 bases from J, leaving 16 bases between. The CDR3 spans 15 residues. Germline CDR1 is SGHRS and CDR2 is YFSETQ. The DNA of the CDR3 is TGCGCCAGCAGCTGGAAAGACCAGGGGTTCGGGGAGCTGTTTTTT. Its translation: CASSWKDQGFGELFF.

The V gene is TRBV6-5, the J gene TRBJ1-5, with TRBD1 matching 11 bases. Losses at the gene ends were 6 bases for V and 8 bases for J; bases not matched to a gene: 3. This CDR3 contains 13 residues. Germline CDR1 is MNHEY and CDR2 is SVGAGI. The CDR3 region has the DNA TGTGCCAGCAGCGGGACAGGGGGAAAGCCCCAGCATTTT. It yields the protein CASSGTGGKPQHF.

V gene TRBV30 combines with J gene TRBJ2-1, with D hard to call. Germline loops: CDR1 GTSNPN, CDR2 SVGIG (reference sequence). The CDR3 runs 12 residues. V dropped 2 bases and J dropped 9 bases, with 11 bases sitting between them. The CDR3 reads CAWSRVLREQFF. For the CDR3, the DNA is TGTGCCTGGAGTCGGGTTCTTCGTGAGCAGTTCTTC.

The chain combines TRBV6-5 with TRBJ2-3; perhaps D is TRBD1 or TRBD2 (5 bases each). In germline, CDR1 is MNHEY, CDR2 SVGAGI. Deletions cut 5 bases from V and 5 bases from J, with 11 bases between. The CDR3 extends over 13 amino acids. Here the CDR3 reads CASSPRGGDTQYF. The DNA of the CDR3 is TGTGCCAGCAGTCCTCGTGGGGGAGATACGCAGTATTTT.

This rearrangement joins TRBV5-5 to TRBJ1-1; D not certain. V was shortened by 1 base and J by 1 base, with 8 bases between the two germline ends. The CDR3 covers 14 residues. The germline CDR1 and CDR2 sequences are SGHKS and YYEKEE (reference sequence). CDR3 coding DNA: TGTGCCAGCAGCTTGAAAGCATCGAACACTGAAGCTTTCTTT. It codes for CASSLKASNTEAFF.

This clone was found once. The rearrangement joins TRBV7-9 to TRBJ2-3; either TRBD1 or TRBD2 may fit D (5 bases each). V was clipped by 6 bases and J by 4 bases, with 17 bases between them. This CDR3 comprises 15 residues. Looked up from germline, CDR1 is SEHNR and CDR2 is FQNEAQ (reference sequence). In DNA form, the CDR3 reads TGTGCCAGCAGAGGGACCACTGGGGGTTCAGATACGCAGTATTTT. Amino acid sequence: CASRGTTGGSDTQYF.

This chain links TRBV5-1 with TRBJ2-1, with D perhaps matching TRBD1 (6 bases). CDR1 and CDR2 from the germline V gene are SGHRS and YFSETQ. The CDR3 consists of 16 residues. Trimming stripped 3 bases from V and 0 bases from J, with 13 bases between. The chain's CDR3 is CASSSETGSSYNEQFF. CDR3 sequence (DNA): TGCGCCAGCAGCTCCGAGACAGGTAGCTCCTACAATGAGCAGTTCTTC.

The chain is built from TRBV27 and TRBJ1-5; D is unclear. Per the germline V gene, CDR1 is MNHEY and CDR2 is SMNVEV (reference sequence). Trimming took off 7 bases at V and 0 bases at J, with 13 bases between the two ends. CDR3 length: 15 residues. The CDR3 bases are TGTGCCAGCAATTTTAGGGCCTATAGCAATCAGCCCCAGCATTTT. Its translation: CASNFRAYSNQPQHF.

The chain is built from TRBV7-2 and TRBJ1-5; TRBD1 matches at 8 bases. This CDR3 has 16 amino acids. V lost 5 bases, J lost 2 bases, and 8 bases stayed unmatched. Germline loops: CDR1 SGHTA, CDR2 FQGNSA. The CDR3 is CASSPRTGIGNQPQHF. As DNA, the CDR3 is TGTGCCAGCAGCCCAAGGACAGGGATAGGCAATCAGCCCCAGCATTTT.

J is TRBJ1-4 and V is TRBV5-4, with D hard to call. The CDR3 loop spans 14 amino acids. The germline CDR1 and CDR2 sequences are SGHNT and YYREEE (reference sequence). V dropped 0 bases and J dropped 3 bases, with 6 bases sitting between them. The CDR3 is CASSLDGANEKLFF. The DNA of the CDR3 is TGTGCCAGCAGCTTGGATGGTGCTAATGAAAAACTGTTTTTT. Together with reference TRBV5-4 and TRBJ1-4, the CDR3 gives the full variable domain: ETGVTQSPTHLIKTRGQQVTLRCSSQSGHNTVSWYQQALGQGPQFIFQYYREEENGRGNFPPRFSGLQFPNYSSELNVNALELDDSALYLCASSLDGANEKLFFGSGTQLSVL.

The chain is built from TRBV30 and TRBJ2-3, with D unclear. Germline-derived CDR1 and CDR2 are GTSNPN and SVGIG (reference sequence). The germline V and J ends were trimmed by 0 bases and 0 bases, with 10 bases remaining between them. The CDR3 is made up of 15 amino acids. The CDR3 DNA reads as TGTGCCTGGAGTGTAGGTGGGTCTAGCACAGATACGCAGTATTTT. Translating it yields CAWSVGGSSTDTQYF.

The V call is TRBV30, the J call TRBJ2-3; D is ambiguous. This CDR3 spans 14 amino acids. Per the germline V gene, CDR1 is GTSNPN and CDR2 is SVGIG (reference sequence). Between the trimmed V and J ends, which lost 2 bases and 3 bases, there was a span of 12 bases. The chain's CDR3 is CAWSRSIGTDTQYF. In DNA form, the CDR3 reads TGTGCCTGGAGTCGGAGCATCGGTACAGATACGCAGTATTTT.

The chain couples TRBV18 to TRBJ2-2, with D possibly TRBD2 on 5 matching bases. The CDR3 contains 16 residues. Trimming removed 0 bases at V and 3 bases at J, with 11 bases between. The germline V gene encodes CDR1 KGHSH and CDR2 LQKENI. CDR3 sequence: CASSPPRGSDTGELFF. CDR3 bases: TGTGCCAGCTCACCACCGAGAGGGTCGGACACCGGGGAGCTGTTTTTT.

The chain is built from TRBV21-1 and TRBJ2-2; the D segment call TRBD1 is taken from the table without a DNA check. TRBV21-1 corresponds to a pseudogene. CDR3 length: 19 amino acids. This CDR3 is CASSNWKVGPVDSCGELFF. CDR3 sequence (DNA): TGTGCCAGCAGCAATTGGAAGGTGGGCCCCGTGGATAGTTGCGGGGAGCTGTTTTTT.

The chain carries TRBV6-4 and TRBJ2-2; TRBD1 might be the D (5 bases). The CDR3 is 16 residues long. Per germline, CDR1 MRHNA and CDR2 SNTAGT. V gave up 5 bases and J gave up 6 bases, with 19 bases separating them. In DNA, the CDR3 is TGTGCCAGCAGTCCTGCAGGGCCGGGCATCGCCGGGGAGCTGTTTTTT. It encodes CASSPAGPGIAGELFF.

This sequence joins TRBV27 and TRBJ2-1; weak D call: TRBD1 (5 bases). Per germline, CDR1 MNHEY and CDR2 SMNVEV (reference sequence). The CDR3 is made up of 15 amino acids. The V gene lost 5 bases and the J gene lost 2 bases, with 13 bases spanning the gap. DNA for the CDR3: TGTGCCAGCAGTCTGGGGCAGGGCCCCTACAATGAGCAGTTCTTC. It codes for CASSLGQGPYNEQFF.

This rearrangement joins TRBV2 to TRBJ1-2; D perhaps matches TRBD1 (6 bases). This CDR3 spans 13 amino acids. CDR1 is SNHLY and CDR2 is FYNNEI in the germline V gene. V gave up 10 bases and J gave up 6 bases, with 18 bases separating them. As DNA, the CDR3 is TGTGCCACCAGGGGAGGGGCAGGGAATGGCTACACCTTC. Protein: CATRGGAGNGYTF.

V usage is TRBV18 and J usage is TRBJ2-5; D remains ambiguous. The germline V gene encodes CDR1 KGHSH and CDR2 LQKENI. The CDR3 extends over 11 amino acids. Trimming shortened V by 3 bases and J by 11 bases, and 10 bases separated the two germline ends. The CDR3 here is CASSPDLAQYF. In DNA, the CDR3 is TGTGCCAGCTCACCGGACCTCGCGCAGTACTTC.

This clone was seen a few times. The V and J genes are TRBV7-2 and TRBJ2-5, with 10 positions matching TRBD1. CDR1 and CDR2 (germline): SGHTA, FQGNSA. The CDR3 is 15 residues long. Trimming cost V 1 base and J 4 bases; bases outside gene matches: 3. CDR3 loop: CASSLGTGGRETQYF. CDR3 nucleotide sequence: TGTGCCAGCAGCTTAGGGACAGGGGGGAGAGAGACCCAGTACTTC.

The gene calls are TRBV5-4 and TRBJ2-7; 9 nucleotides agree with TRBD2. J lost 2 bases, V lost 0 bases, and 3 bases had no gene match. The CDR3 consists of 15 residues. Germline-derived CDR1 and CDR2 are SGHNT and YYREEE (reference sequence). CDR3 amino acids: CASSLEAGGPYEQYF. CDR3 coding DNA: TGTGCCAGCAGCTTGGAAGCGGGGGGCCCCTACGAGCAGTACTTC.

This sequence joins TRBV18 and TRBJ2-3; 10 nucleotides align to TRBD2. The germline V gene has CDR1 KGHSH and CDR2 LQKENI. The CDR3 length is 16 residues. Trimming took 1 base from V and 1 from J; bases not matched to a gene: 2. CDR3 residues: CASSPLTSGGTDTQYF. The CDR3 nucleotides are TGTGCCAGCTCACCACTAACTAGCGGGGGCACAGATACGCAGTATTTT.